What follows is one T cell receptor (beta chain) and its context. Its target antigen remains unknown. No per-base quality is available; no much larger clone lies one base away. This sample includes further DNA sequences coding for the same CDR3. These data are taken from a study of beta chain features in type 1 diabetes (dated by TCRdb to the late 2010s). With regard to the full study: Patients and healthy donors did not differ in mean age, gender distribution, total cell number or subset yield. Whereas all 28 donors provided naive and central memory subsets, regulatory and stem cell-like memory subsets were isolated from just 8 patients and roughly 8 healthy donors. A total of about 110,000,000 sorted cells were examined across all samples, and a strong correlation was observed between cell number per subset and RNA yield. In the study, recently diagnosed type 1 diabetes patients and matched healthy donors were compared on the TCRB repertoires of their sorted circulating CD4+ T cell subsets. Broader findings and caveats from the paper: In all four CD4+ subsets, TCRB CDR3 length was moderately but significantly shorter in type 1 diabetes patients. Because cDNA was sequenced instead of genomic DNA, activated cells with high expression could be over-represented, although the groups did not differ in activation or CD3 levels. Because small numbers of individuals were included in the HLA sub-analyses, any influence of HLA type on TCRB rearrangement was left unresolved. Shorter templates might have been favored by PCR, but patient and control samples were amplified and corrected together, so both groups would have been affected equally by any skew. Fewer insertions and more nucleotide deletions at VDJ recombination sites were observed in patients with type 1 diabetes, implying thymic rearrangement abnormalities. The naive, central memory and regulatory TCRB repertoires appeared to resemble one another more closely among patients than among healthy donors.

The entire isolated RNA was reverse transcribed using the High Capacity cDNA Reverse Transcription Kit, and thus expressed TCRB transcripts were sequenced. Deep immunoSEQ sequencing was performed on naive, central memory and regulatory T cell samples, with an average of roughly 3.3 million total reads per sample. Sorted cells were lysed in RLT buffer, and RNA was extracted using DNase-treated RNeasy Micro or Mini kits according to cell number. Each cell subset was processed separately to prevent cross-contamination, with patient and healthy donor samples processed together. TCRB sequences were amplified from cDNA with the immunoSEQ multiplex PCR, producing 87-bp fragments spanning the CDR3 region. Amplicons were sequenced on the Illumina HiSeq platform. In the paper's pipeline: Synthetic template baselines were used to correct PCR bias computationally, reads within Hamming distance 2 were collapsed together, and singletons that could not be merged were discarded. Reads were aligned against IMGT to assign V, D and J genes, CDR3 length and insertions or deletions at six rearrangement sites. Clonotype counts were normalized to sorted cell number within each subset before computing true diversity and Gini coefficients with the tcR R package. The overlap coefficient, calculated on TCRB nucleotide sequences, was used to quantify repertoire sharing. Out-of-frame TCRB sequences from naive cells were analyzed to stand in for the pre-selection repertoire. The clones in this table, taken by TCRdb from immuneACCESS, are in-frame only. Not every clone is retained; where verified, under half of the shortfall comes from an unresolved V gene, and the cause of the rest is unknown. That table gives V, J and clone size, and the DNA gave D and trimming. This sample has hundreds of thousands of clones in its table, and about 70% of those were observed once. Around 0.05% of the sample comes from the top ten.

The germline V gene (reference sequence) sets CDR1 to GTSNPN and CDR2 to SVGIG. V and J are truncated by 2 bases and 3 bases respectively, leaving an intervening sequence of 8 bases. The CDR3 runs 12 amino acids, cysteine and phenylalanine included. Left in the record is the CDR3 DNA by itself, 36 bases read in frame from the first base. Each donor gave one peripheral blood draw, averaging approximately 110 mL, which was collected into heparinised tubes. A BD FACSAria II was used to sort naive, central memory, regulatory and stem cell-like memory CD4+ T cells with a panel that included CD45RO, CCR7, CD25, CD127, CD95 and CD27. Purity was above 95% for every sorted population. PBMCs were isolated immediately by Lymphoprep density gradient centrifugation and stained directly without culture. Samples were stained and sorted in pairs, with one healthy donor and one patient per experiment, so that batch effects were minimized.

The chain links TRBV30 with TRBJ2-7; a tentative D match to TRBD2 spans 6 bases. Sequencing used naive CD4+ T cells from blood. This specimen's cell subset or site label, interpreted: true naive CD4+ T cells. This TCR derives from a man aged 25 to 45 in good health. The CDR3 loop reads CAWSPTSYEQYF. The DNA sequence is given as TGTGCCTGGAGTCCGACTAGCTACGAGCAGTACTTC.